Listed below are T cell receptor beta chains from one sample, sequenced in a study of blood T cell repertoires in COVID-19. Produced via immunoSEQ multiplex PCR; TCRdb's table is partial and in-frame only. The repertoire has about 35,000 clones, about 90% of them found once; the top ten carry around 10%. The specimen was peripheral blood. These TCRs come from a man of 80 years or more with active COVID-19. Each CDR3 is given with its conserved first and last residue. Each record gives: V gene, J gene, CDR3 protein.

TRBV28	TRBJ1-2	CASSLFGHDGYGYTF
TRBV9	TRBJ2-3	CASSPRYDTQYF
TRBV30	TRBJ1-6	CAWSVPGQRSSYNSPLHF
TRBV5-1	TRBJ2-5	CASSSLAGARETQYF
TRBV5-4	TRBJ1-2	CASSLDITGSGGYTF
TRBV5-6	TRBJ2-2	CASSPGNTGELFF
TRBV10-3	TRBJ2-7	CAMSGQGTYEQYF
TRBV9	TRBJ2-3	CASSTRQGGYTDTQYF
TRBV30	TRBJ1-6	CAWRYLTGSPLHF
TRBV5-6	TRBJ1-5	CASSLSGLGGQPQHF
TRBV28	TRBJ1-2	CSTLGDNYGYTF
TRBV19	TRBJ2-5	CASSRTNSQETQYF
TRBV5-6	TRBJ1-5	CASSWGVFSNQPQHF
TRBV3-1/TRBV3-2	TRBJ2-2	CASAKRTTNTGELFF
TRBV5-4	TRBJ1-5	CASSQGPLNQPQHF
TRBV9	TRBJ1-4	CASSATSGGGNEKLFF
TRBV20-1	TRBJ2-7	CSASTAGRREQYF
TRBV23-1	TRBJ2-3	CASSQLGQTRFPTDTQYF
TRBV12-3/TRBV12-4	TRBJ2-7	CASSLGRTYEQYF
TRBV7-9	TRBJ2-3	CASSPRAGDTQYF
TRBV6-6	TRBJ1-5	CASSYGTGLGNQPQHF
TRBV28	TRBJ2-3	CASRPSGRVSDTQYF
TRBV24-1	TRBJ1-5	CATSDFGSEQPQHF
TRBV19	TRBJ2-2	CASSITGANTGELFF
TRBV27	TRBJ2-7	CASRLSAVRRLAGAFEQYF
TRBV18	TRBJ2-7	CASSPLAGGDEQYF
TRBV28	TRBJ2-7	CASSLRDNWGGLRLEQYF